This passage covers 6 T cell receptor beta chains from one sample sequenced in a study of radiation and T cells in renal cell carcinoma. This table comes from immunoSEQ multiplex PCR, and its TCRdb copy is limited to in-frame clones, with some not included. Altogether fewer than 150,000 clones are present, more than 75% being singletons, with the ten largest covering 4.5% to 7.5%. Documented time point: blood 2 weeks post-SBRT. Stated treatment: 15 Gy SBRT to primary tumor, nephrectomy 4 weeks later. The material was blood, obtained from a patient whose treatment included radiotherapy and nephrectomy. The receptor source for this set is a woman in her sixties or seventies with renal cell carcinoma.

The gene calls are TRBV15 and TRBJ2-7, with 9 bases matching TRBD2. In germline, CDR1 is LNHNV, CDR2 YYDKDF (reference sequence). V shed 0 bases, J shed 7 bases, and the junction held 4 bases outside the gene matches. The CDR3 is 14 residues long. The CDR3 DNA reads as TGTGCCACCAGCAGAGATTTGCTAGCGGGGGAGCAGTACTTC. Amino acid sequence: CATSRDLLAGEQYF.

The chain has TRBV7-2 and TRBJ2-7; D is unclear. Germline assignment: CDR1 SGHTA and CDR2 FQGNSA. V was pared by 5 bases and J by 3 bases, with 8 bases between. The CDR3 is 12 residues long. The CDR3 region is CASSHIHYEQYF. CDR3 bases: TGTGCCAGCAGCCATATCCACTACGAGCAGTACTTC.

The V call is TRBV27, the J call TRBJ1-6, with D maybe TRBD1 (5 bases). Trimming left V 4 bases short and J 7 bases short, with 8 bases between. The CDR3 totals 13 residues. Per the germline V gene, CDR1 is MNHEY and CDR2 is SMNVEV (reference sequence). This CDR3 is CASSSGTNSPLHF. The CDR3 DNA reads TGTGCCAGCAGTTCCGGGACGAATTCACCCCTCCACTTT.

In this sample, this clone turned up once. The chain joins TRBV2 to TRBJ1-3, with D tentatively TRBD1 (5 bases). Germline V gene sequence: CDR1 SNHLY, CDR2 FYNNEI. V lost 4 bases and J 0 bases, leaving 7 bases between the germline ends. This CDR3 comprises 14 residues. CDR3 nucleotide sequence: TGTGCCAGCAGTGGTGACAGCTCTGGAAACACCATATATTTT. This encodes CASSGDSSGNTIYF.

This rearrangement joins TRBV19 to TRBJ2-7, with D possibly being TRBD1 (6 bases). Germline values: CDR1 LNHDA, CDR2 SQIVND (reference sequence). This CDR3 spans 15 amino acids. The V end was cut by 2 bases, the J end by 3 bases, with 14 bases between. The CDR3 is CASSINGQNYYEQYF. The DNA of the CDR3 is TGTGCCAGTAGTATAAACGGACAGAACTACTACGAGCAGTACTTC. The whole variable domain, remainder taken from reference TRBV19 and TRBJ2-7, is DGGITQSPKYLFRKEGQNVTLSCEQNLNHDAMYWYRQDPGQGLRLIYYSQIVNDFQKGDIAEGYSVSREKKESFPLTVTSAQKNPTAFYLCASSINGQNYYEQYFGPGTRLTVT.

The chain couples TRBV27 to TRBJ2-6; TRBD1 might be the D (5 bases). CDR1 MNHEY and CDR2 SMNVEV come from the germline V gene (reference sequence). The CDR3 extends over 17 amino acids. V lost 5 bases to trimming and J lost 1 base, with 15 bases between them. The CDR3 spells CASSKHQAGSGANVLTF. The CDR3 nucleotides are TGTGCCAGCAGTAAACACCAGGCAGGGTCTGGGGCCAACGTCCTGACTTTC.